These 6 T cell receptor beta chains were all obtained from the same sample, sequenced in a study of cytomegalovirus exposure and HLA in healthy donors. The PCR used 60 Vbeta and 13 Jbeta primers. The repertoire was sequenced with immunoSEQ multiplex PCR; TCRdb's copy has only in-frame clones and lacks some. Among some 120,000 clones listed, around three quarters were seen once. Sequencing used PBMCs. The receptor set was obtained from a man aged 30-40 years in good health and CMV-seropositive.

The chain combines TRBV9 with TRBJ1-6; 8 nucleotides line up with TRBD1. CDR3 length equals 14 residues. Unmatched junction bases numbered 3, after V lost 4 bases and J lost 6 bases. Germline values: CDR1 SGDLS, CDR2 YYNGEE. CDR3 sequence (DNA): TGTGCCAGCAGCTTCGACAGGGGTAATTCACCCCTCCACTTT. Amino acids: CASSFDRGNSPLHF.

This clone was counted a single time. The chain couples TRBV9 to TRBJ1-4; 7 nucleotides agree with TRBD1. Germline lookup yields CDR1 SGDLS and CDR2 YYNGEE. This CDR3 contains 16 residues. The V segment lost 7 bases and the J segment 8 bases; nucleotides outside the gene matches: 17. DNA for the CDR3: TGTGCCAGCTCCCTAGCTACAGGGGAGAGGGGGGAAAAACTGTTTTTT. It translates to CASSLATGERGEKLFF.

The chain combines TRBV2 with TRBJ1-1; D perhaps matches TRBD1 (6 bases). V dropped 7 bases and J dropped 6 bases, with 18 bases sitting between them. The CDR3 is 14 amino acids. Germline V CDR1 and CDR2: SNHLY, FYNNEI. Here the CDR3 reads CASTPQGGFAEAFF. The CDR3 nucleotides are TGTGCCAGCACCCCTCAAGGGGGATTCGCTGAAGCTTTCTTT.

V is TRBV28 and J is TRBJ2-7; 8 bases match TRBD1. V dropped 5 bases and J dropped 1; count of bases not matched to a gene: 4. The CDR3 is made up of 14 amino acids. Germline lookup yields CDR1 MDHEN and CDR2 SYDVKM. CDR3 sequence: CASSRTGLSYEQYF. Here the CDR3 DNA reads TGTGCCAGCAGTCGGACAGGGTTATCCTACGAGCAGTACTTC.

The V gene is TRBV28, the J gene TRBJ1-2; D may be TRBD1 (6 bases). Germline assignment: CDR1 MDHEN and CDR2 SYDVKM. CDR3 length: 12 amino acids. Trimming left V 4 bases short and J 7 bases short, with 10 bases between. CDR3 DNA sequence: TGTGCCAGCAGTTCACAGGGTTTTGGCTACACCTTC. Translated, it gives CASSSQGFGYTF.

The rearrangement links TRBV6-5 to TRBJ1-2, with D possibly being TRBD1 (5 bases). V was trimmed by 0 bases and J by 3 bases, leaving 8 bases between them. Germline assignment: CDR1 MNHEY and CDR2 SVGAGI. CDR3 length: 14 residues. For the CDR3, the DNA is TGTGCCAGCAGTTACTCGATAGGGGACTATGGCTACACCTTC. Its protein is CASSYSIGDYGYTF.